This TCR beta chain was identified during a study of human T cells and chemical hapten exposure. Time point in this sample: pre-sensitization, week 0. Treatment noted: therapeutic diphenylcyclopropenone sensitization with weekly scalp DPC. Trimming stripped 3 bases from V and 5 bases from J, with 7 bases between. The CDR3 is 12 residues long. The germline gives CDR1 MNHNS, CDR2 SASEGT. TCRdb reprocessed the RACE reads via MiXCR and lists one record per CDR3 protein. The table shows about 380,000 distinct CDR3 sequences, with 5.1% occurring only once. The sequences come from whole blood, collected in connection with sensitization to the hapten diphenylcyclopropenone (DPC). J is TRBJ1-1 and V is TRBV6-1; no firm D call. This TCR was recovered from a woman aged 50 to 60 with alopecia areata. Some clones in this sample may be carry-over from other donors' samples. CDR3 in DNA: TGTGCCAGCAGTGAGGGGTTTACTGAAGCTTTCTTT. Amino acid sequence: CASSEGFTEAFF.